This T cell receptor beta chain is drawn from a study of beta chain features in type 1 diabetes. Study results and caveats: All four CD4+ subsets from Type 1 diabetes patients carried moderately but significantly shorter TCRB CDR3s. Patients and controls would share equally any PCR tilt toward shorter templates.

A few counts support this clone. The antigen remains unidentified. This CDR3 has 15 residues. Germline CDR1 and CDR2: SGHAT and FQNNGV. The ends were cut back, 1 base at V and 0 bases at J, with 7 bases in the middle. Sampling consisted of one heparinised blood draw per donor, averaging about 110 mL. Sorting of CD4+ naive, central memory, regulatory and stem cell-like memory cells was performed via CD45RO/CCR7/CD25/CD127/CD95/CD27. The authors reverse transcribed all of the isolated RNA, so sequencing captured expressed TCRB transcripts. The method was immunoSEQ multiplex PCR; TCRdb's version includes in-frame clones alone and lacks a portion of them. The sample lists 300,000 or so clones; around 9% were seen once.

The chain employs TRBV11-2 and TRBJ1-3; D not certain. The sequence was obtained from a man aged 25-45 years with type 1 diabetes. Input material: central memory CD4+ T cells from blood. CDR3 nucleotide sequence: TGTGCCAGCAGCTTAGTGGCTGACTCTGGAAACACCATATATTTT. Translated, it gives CASSLVADSGNTIYF. The whole variable domain, remainder taken from reference TRBV11-2 and TRBJ1-3, is EAGVAQSPRYKIIEKRQSVAFWCNPISGHATLYWYQQILGQGPKLLIQFQNNGVVDDSQLPKDRFSAERLKGVDSTLKIQPAKLEDSAVYLCASSLVADSGNTIYFGEGSWLTVV.